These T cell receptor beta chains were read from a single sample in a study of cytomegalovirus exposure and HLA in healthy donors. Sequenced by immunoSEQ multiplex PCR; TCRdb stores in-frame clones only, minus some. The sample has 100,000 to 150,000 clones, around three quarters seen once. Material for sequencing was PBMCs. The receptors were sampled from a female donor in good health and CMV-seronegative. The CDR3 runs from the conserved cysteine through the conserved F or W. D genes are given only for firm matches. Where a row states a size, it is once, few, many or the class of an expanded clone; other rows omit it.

TGTGCCTGGAGGGAGAGCAGGGGTTGGGGCACTGAAGCTTTCTTT	CAWRESRGWGTEAFF	.	TRBV30	.	TRBJ1-1
TGTGCCAGCAGCTTAGTGCGGGCGGTGGCTTTCTTT	CASSLVRAVAFF	.	TRBV7-2	.	TRBJ1-1
TGTGCCAGTAGTGGAGGCGGAGGGCCGCGGGAGCAGTTCTTC	CASSGGGGPREQFF	.	TRBV19	.	TRBJ2-1
TGTGCCAGCAGCTTAGAGTGGTCCGCCGGCGAGCAGTACTTC	CASSLEWSAGEQYF	.	TRBV7-8	.	TRBJ2-7
TGTGCCACCCGGTTACAGGAAAACACTGAAGCTTTCTTT	CATRLQENTEAFF	.	TRBV6-1	few	TRBJ1-1
TGTGCCAGCTCACCGAGACACATGAACACCGGGGAGCTGTTTTTT	CASSPRHMNTGELFF	.	TRBV18	.	TRBJ2-2
TGTGCCAGCAGCATCGAGCGGATTAACAATGAGCAGTTCTTC	CASSIERINNEQFF	.	TRBV11-2	once	TRBJ2-1
TGTGCCAGCAGTGGTAGCCGAGCGGGGTATTACAATGAGCAGTTCTTC	CASSGSRAGYYNEQFF	TRBD2	TRBV2	.	TRBJ2-1
TGTGCCAGCAGCTTGGTGGACAGGGACGATTCCTCACCCCTCCACTTT	CASSLVDRDDSSPLHF	TRBD1	TRBV5-4	once	TRBJ1-6
TGTGCCAGCAAGAGTCGGGACGCGGGTCTAGCGGGAGTCACCGGGGAGCTGTTTTTT	CASKSRDAGLAGVTGELFF	TRBD2	TRBV4-2	.	TRBJ2-2
TGTGCCAGCAACGGGGACAGGGAAGTAGACGAGCAGTACTTC	CASNGDREVDEQYF	TRBD1	TRBV2	.	TRBJ2-7
TGTGCCAGCAGTGAATCCCCAGGGGAAAATTCACCCCTCCACTTT	CASSESPGENSPLHF	.	TRBV6-1	.	TRBJ1-6
TGCGCCAGCAGCTCGCGCGGTCTAGGAGCCCAAGAGACCCAGTACTTC	CASSSRGLGAQETQYF	.	TRBV5-1	.	TRBJ2-5
TGTGCCAGCAGCTTGGCTGGTTTCCCGCTGTTTTTT	CASSLAGFPLFF	.	TRBV11-2	.	TRBJ2-2
TGTGCCAGCAGCCCTAGCGGGAGGGCCTGGAATGAGCAGTTCTTC	CASSPSGRAWNEQFF	TRBD2	TRBV7-2	once	TRBJ2-1
TGTGCCAGCAGAGATCATGGGGGGAACGAGCAGTACTTC	CASRDHGGNEQYF	.	TRBV2	.	TRBJ2-7
TGTGCCAGCAGTCGACAGGTTCAGGCGGTGCAGTACTTC	CASSRQVQAVQYF	.	TRBV27	.	TRBJ2-7
TGTGCCAGCAGGGGGACAGGGGGGAACTATGGCTACACCTTC	CASRGTGGNYGYTF	TRBD1	TRBV2	.	TRBJ1-2
TGTGCCAGCAGCGCGGGACTAGCCTACGCAGATACGCAGTATTTT	CASSAGLAYADTQYF	TRBD2	TRBV13	once	TRBJ2-3
TGTGCCAGCAGTTCGTCCAACGGGTATGGCTACACCTTC	CASSSSNGYGYTF	.	TRBV6-5	.	TRBJ1-2
TGTGCCAGCAGTGAAGGACAGGGGGGCTCCTACGAGCAGTACTTC	CASSEGQGGSYEQYF	TRBD1	TRBV6-1	.	TRBJ2-7
TGCGCCAGCAGCTTGGCCAGGGGTAGGGCTGAAGCTTTCTTT	CASSLARGRAEAFF	.	TRBV5-1	.	TRBJ1-1
TGTGCCAGCAGCATCCACCAGGGGATGACGGGCAATGAGCAGTTCTTC	CASSIHQGMTGNEQFF	.	TRBV11-2	.	TRBJ2-1
TGTGCCAGTAGTGTCGGGACAGGCCTACTCTCCTACGAGCAGTACTTC	CASSVGTGLLSYEQYF	TRBD1	TRBV19	few	TRBJ2-7
TGTGCCAGCTCACCTGTGGCAACGTCAACAGATACGCAGTATTTT	CASSPVATSTDTQYF	.	TRBV18	.	TRBJ2-3
TGTGCCAGCAGCTCCATAAGCGGGGGGGCCGTCGGGGAGCTGTTTTTT	CASSSISGGAVGELFF	TRBD2	TRBV5-4	.	TRBJ2-2
TGTGCCAGTAGCATCGGACGGACAGGGCGCAATCAGCCCCAGCATTTT	CASSIGRTGRNQPQHF	TRBD1	TRBV19	.	TRBJ1-5
TGTGCCTGGAGTGGAGGGTCTTCCTCCTACAATGAGCAGTTCTTC	CAWSGGSSSYNEQFF	.	TRBV30	.	TRBJ2-1
TGCGCCAGCAGCTTAAAACAGAGTACCTACGAGCAGTACTTC	CASSLKQSTYEQYF	.	TRBV5-1	.	TRBJ2-7
TGCGCCAGCAGCCCGGGACAGGGAGATGAGCAGTTCTTC	CASSPGQGDEQFF	TRBD1	TRBV5-1	.	TRBJ2-1
TGTGCCAGCAGCTCTGTATTCGGCTCTGGAAACACCATATATTTT	CASSSVFGSGNTIYF	.	TRBV6-5	.	TRBJ1-3
TGTGCCAGCAGCTTCCCGGGACAGCCGTATGGCTACACCTTC	CASSFPGQPYGYTF	TRBD1	TRBV11-2	.	TRBJ1-2
TGTGCCAGCATCCTACCCGGGCTAGCGGGAGGTACAGATACGCAGTATTTT	CASILPGLAGGTDTQYF	TRBD2	TRBV7-9	.	TRBJ2-3
TGCGCCAGCAGCCAACTCGGACTAGCGGGGGGGCAGGGCACCGGGGAGCTGTTTTTT	CASSQLGLAGGQGTGELFF	TRBD2	TRBV4-1	.	TRBJ2-2
TGTGCCAGCAGCTTACAGGGGACAAGTCGAAGGACTGAAGCTTTCTTT	CASSLQGTSRRTEAFF	.	TRBV7-9	.	TRBJ1-1
TGTGCCAGTAGTATCAAGCGGGAGGGCCTCTACGAGCAGTACTTC	CASSIKREGLYEQYF	TRBD2	TRBV19	once	TRBJ2-7
TGTGCCAGCAGTTTACAGGATTTCTACGAGCAGTACTTC	CASSLQDFYEQYF	.	TRBV27	.	TRBJ2-7
TGCGCCAGCAGCCAAGAAGGAAGCGGGGCTGAGCAGTTCTTC	CASSQEGSGAEQFF	TRBD2	TRBV4-1	.	TRBJ2-1
TGTTCCAGCAGGATAGGGACAGGGTCGTACAATGAGCAGTTCTTC	CSSRIGTGSYNEQFF	TRBD1	TRBV7-9	.	TRBJ2-1
TGCGCCAGCAGGAAGTCTACACTAGGAGAGGGGCAGTACTTC	CASRKSTLGEGQYF	.	TRBV5-1	few	TRBJ2-7
TGTGCTAGTGGTTTGCCCCTCGGGGGGGGCAATGAGCAGTTCTTC	CASGLPLGGGNEQFF	TRBD2	TRBV12-5	.	TRBJ2-1
TGTGCCAGCAGTGATTTTCGTGGGAGTTACACCGGGGAGCTGTTTTTT	CASSDFRGSYTGELFF	.	TRBV6-1	.	TRBJ2-2
TGTGCCAGCAGTCAAGGGACTAGCGGGCCATACAATGAGCAGTTCTTC	CASSQGTSGPYNEQFF	TRBD2	TRBV6-6	once	TRBJ2-1
TGTGCCAGCATAAACCCCTCGTCCCGGACAGGGGGCCAAGAGACCCAGTACTTC	CASINPSSRTGGQETQYF	TRBD1	TRBV2	.	TRBJ2-5
TGTGCCAGCAGGGCCGTCGGGGTTTCACCCCTCCACTTT	CASRAVGVSPLHF	.	TRBV2	.	TRBJ1-6
TGTGCCTGGAGTGTAGGGCGAGCGGGGGGCTCCTACAATGAGCAGTTCTTC	CAWSVGRAGGSYNEQFF	TRBD2	TRBV30	.	TRBJ2-1
TGCGCCAGCAGCCCCACGGGTAGGGGATACGAGACCCAGTACTTC	CASSPTGRGYETQYF	.	TRBV4-1	.	TRBJ2-5
TGTGCCAGCAGCCCTAGGAGGGGGAACACCGGGGAGCTGTTTTTT	CASSPRRGNTGELFF	.	TRBV9	.	TRBJ2-2
TGTGCCAGCAGTGAAGACGCGCGCGAGCAGTACTTC	CASSEDAREQYF	.	TRBV6-1	.	TRBJ2-7
TGTGCCAGCAGTTCGGACAGGGTCACTGAAGCTTTCTTT	CASSSDRVTEAFF	TRBD1	TRBV28	.	TRBJ1-1